This T cell receptor beta chain derives from a study of cytomegalovirus exposure and HLA in healthy donors. The overall study: In an early release, HLA-typed donors contributed tens of millions of unique TCR sequences. In terms of ancestry, the Caucasian-associated cluster contained 81% of the roughly 360 genotyped donors.

The trim removed 4 bases at V and 6 bases at J, leaving 14 bases unmatched. The CDR3 spans 16 residues. Germline CDR1 MDHEN, CDR2 SYDVKM. PCR amplification relied on 60 Vbeta primers (plus 13 Jbeta primers). Here immunoSEQ multiplex PCR was the method, and the copy in TCRdb shows in-frame clones only, minus some. The table shows 160,000 or so clones, with 65% to 90% occurring only once. The chain recombines TRBV28 with TRBJ1-2, with TRBD1 matching over 7 bases. The TCR sequence derives from a young woman in good health and CMV-seronegative. Sequencing was carried out using PBMCs. The CDR3 region has the DNA TGTGCCAGCAGTTCGGGAGTCATACAGGGGACCCATGGCTACACCTTC. Translation gives CASSSGVIQGTHGYTF.